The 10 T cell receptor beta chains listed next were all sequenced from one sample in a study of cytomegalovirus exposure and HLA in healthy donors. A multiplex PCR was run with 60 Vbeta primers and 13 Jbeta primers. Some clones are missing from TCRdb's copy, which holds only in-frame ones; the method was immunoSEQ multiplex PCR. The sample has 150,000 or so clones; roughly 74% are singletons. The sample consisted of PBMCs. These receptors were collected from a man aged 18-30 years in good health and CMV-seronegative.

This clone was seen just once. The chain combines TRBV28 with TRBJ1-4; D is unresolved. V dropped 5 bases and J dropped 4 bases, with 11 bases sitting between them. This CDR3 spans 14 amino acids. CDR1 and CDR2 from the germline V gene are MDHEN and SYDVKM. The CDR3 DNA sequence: TGTGCCAGCAGTACTCCCGGGGTTAATGAAAAACTGTTTTTT. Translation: CASSTPGVNEKLFF.

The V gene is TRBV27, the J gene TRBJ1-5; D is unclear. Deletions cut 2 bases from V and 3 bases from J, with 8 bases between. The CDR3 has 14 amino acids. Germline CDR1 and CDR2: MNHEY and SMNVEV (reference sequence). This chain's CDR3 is CASSLAGNNQPQHF. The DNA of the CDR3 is TGTGCCAGCAGTTTAGCCGGGAACAATCAGCCCCAGCATTTT.

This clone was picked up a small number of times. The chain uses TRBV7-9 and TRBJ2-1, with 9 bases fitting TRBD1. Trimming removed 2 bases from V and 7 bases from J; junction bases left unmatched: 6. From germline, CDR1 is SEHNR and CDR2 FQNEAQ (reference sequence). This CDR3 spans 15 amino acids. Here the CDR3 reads CASSLFSGQGNEQFF. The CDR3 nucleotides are TGTGCCAGCAGCTTATTTAGTGGACAGGGGAATGAGCAGTTCTTC.

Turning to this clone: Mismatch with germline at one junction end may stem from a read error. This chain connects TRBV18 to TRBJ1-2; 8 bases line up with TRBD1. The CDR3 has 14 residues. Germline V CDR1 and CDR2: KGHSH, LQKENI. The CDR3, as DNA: TGTGCCAGCTCTCCACCGGGACAGGACTATGGCTACACCTTC. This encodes CASSPPGQDYGYTF.

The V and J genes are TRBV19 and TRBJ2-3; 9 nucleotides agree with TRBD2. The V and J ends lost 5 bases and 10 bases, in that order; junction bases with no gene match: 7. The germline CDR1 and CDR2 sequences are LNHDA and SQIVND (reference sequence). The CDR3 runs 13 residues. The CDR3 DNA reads TGTGCCAGTAGTTTAGGGACTAGCTGGGCGCAGTATTTT. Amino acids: CASSLGTSWAQYF.

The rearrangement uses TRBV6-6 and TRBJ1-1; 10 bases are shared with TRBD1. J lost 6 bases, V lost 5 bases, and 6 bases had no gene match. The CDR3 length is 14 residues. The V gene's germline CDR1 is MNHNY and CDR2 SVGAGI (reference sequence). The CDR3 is CASSPGTGAAEAFF. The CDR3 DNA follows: TGTGCCAGCAGTCCCGGGACAGGGGCGGCTGAAGCTTTCTTT.

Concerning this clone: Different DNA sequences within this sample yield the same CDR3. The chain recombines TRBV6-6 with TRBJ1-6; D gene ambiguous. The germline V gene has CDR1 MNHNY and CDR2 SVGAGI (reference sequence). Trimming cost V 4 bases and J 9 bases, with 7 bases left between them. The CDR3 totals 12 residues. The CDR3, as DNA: TGTGCCAGCAGTTTTATCAGTTCACCCCTCCACTTT. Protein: CASSFISSPLHF.

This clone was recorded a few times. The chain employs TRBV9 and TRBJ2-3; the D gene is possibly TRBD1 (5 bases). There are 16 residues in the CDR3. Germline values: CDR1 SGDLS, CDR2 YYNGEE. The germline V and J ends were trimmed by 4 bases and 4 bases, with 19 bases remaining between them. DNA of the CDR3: TGTGCCAGCAGCTTGCCGCCGGGTTGGGGCGCAGATACGCAGTATTTT. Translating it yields CASSLPPGWGADTQYF.

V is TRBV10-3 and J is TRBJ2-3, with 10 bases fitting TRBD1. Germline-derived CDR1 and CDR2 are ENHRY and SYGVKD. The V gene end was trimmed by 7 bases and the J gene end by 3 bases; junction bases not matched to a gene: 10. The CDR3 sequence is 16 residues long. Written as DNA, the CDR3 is TGTGCCATCAAGCCGGAGACAGGGGGCAAGACAGATACGCAGTATTTT. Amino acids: CAIKPETGGKTDTQYF.

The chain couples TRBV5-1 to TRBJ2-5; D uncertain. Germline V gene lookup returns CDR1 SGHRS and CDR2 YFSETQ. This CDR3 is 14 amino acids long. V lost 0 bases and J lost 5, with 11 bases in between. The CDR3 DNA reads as TGCGCCAGCAGCTTGGCCCTTTTCCGGGAGACCCAGTACTTC. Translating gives CASSLALFRETQYF.